The clone carrying this TCR beta chain was seen a handful of times. Its target is unknown. This record belongs to a study of STAT5B mutations in CD4+ large granular lymphocyte leukemia. The study, taken as a whole, reports: CD4-sorted patient repertoires seemed more clonal than healthy CD4+ repertoires.

CDR3 length: 16 residues. The germline V gene encodes CDR1 SGHTA and CDR2 FQGNSA. Between the trimmed V and J ends, which lost 1 base and 1 base, there was a span of 13 bases. Healthy controls were blood donor buffy coats. Using immunoSEQ multiplex PCR, the repertoire was profiled, and TCRdb retains in-frame clones only, with some absent. The table shows roughly 48,000 clones, with approximately 70% occurring only once. What was sequenced was CD4+ T cells from blood buffy coats. The rearrangement joins TRBV7-2 to TRBJ1-1; D is ambiguous. This sequence originates from a human donor in good health. CDR3: CASSLDPTLWNTEAFF. DNA of the CDR3: TGTGCCAGCAGCTTAGACCCAACCCTCTGGAACACTGAAGCTTTCTTT.